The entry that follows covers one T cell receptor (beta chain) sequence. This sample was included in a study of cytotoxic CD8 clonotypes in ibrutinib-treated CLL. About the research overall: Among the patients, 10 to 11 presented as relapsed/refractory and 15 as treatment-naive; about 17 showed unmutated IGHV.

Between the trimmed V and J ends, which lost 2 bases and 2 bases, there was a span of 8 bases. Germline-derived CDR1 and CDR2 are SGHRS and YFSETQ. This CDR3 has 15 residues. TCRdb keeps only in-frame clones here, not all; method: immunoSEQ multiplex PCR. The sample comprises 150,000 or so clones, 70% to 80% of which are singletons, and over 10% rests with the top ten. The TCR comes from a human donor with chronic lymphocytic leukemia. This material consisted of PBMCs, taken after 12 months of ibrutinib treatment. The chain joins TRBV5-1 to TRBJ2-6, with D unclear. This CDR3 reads CASSLSLTGANVLTF. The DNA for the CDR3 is TGCGCCAGCAGCTTATCCCTTACTGGGGCCAACGTCCTGACTTTC. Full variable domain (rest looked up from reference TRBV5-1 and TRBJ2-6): KAGVTQTPRYLIKTRGQQVTLSCSPISGHRSVSWYQQTPGQGLQFLFEYFSETQRNKGNFPGRFSGRQFSNSRSEMNVSTLELGDSALYLCASSLSLTGANVLTFGAGSRLTVL.